One sample yielded the 17 T cell receptor beta chains listed below, sequenced in a study of T cells after posttransplantation cyclophosphamide. Controls had myeloablative marrow grafts with methotrexate and calcineurin inhibitor, sampled at 1 year. This table comes from immunoSEQ multiplex PCR, and its TCRdb copy is limited to in-frame clones, with some not included. Here the sample spans about 9,800 clones, 80% to 90% being singletons. Sequencing was performed on PBMCs, taken around 440 days after allogeneic stem cell transplant with calcineurin inhibitor and methotrexate. The receptors originated from a male patient aged 45-60 years who received an allogeneic stem cell transplant from an unrelated donor, was CMV-positive, and had chronic GVHD only. Some T cells may be graft donor cells.

The genes are TRBV27 and TRBJ2-3; D unclear. V dropped 3 bases and J dropped 3 bases, with 7 bases sitting between them. The CDR3 has 13 residues. Per the germline V gene, CDR1 is MNHEY and CDR2 is SMNVEV (reference sequence). Here the CDR3 reads CASSFRLTDTQYF. In nucleotides, the CDR3 is TGTGCCAGCAGTTTCCGTTTAACAGATACGCAGTATTTT.

This chain connects TRBV9 to TRBJ2-7; TRBD1 matches 7 bases. Germline V gene sequence: CDR1 SGDLS, CDR2 YYNGEE. After removal of 4 bases from V and 2 bases from J, the junction contained 9 bases not matched to a gene. The CDR3 extends over 15 amino acids. The CDR3 DNA is TGTGCCAGCAGCCCTTACGACAGGGAGACCTACGAGCAGTACTTC. Amino acid sequence: CASSPYDRETYEQYF.

This chain connects TRBV28 to TRBJ2-3, with TRBD1 matching 9 bases. V shed 5 bases, J shed 4 bases, and the junction held 10 bases outside the gene matches. The CDR3 has 16 residues. CDR1 is MDHEN, CDR2 SYDVKM, per germline. This CDR3 is CASSRQGERSADTQYF. The DNA of the CDR3 is TGTGCCAGCAGTAGACAGGGGGAGAGAAGCGCAGATACGCAGTATTTT.

This clone appeared a single time. V and J are TRBV11-2 and TRBJ2-3, with 10 bases aligning to TRBD2. The CDR3 length is 17 residues. Trimming at V came to 3 bases and at J to 0 bases, leaving 6 bases not matched to a gene. Germline CDR1 and CDR2: SGHAT and FQNNGV. The DNA for the CDR3 is TGTGCCAGCAGCTTTCAACTAGCGGGGATCAGCACAGATACGCAGTATTTT. This encodes CASSFQLAGISTDTQYF.

By its share, this clone is medium-sized. The genes are TRBV2 and TRBJ2-1, with D perhaps matching TRBD2 (5 bases). CDR1 SNHLY and CDR2 FYNNEI come from the germline V gene. Trimming took off 6 bases at V and 15 bases at J, with 33 bases between the two ends. This CDR3 has 17 amino acids. The chain's CDR3 is CASSDLKIAPGGFVAFF. DNA of the CDR3: TGTGCCAGCAGCGACCTCAAGATAGCGCCTGGAGGTTTTGTCGCGTTCTTC.

The J gene is TRBJ2-1, the V gene TRBV5-6; D perhaps matches TRBD2 (5 bases). The CDR3 is made up of 13 amino acids. Germline CDR1 and CDR2: SGHDT and YYEEEE. The ends were cut back, 3 bases at V and 7 bases at J, with 11 bases in the middle. The DNA for the CDR3 is TGTGCCAGCAGCTACCTAGCTTCAAATGAGCAGTTCTTC. This translates into CASSYLASNEQFF.

The J gene is TRBJ2-3, the V gene TRBV27; 8 bases map to TRBD2. The V and J ends lost 3 bases and 6 bases, in that order; junction bases with no gene match: 11. The length of the CDR3 is 16 residues. Germline V gene sequence: CDR1 MNHEY, CDR2 SMNVEV (reference sequence). This chain's CDR3 is CASSFSVAGGSDTQYF. CDR3 DNA: TGTGCCAGCAGTTTTAGCGTGGCGGGAGGATCGGATACGCAGTATTTT.

This rearrangement joins TRBV15 to TRBJ2-1; D perhaps matches TRBD2 (5 bases). CDR3 length: 12 residues. V lost 3 bases to trimming and J lost 7 bases, with 7 bases between them. Germline CDR1 and CDR2: LNHNV and YYDKDF (reference sequence). The CDR3 nucleotides are TGTGCCACCAGCAGTCGAGGGAATGAGCAGTTCTTC. Its translation is CATSSRGNEQFF.

The J gene is TRBJ2-5, the V gene TRBV19; TRBD1 matches at 8 bases. From germline, CDR1 is LNHDA and CDR2 SQIVND (reference sequence). The length of the CDR3 is 16 residues. V shed 5 bases, J shed 3 bases, and the junction held 11 bases outside the gene matches. CDR3 region: CASSAWGRGHEETQYF. As DNA, the CDR3 is TGTGCCAGTAGTGCCTGGGGCAGGGGGCACGAAGAGACCCAGTACTTC.

The chain recombines TRBV15 with TRBJ2-6; no clear D gene. CDR1 and CDR2 (germline): LNHNV, YYDKDF (reference sequence). V lost 0 bases, J lost 0 bases, and 3 bases lay in between. This CDR3 is built from 15 residues. The DNA of the CDR3 is TGTGCCACCAGCAGAGACAACTCTGGGGCCAACGTCCTGACTTTC. As protein: CATSRDNSGANVLTF.

The V and J genes are TRBV28 and TRBJ2-3; 10 bases are shared with TRBD2. V gave up 3 bases and J gave up 2 bases; unmatched junction bases: 8. Germline V gene lookup returns CDR1 MDHEN and CDR2 SYDVKM. This CDR3 has 17 residues. The CDR3 loop reads CASSFPGLAEATDTQYF. The CDR3 DNA reads TGTGCCAGCAGTTTTCCTGGACTAGCGGAGGCCACAGATACGCAGTATTTT.

V gene TRBV28 combines with J gene TRBJ2-1; 10 bases agree with TRBD2. V was clipped by 5 bases and J by 5 bases; unmatched bases: 6. The CDR3 contains 15 residues. CDR1 is MDHEN, CDR2 SYDVKM, per germline. In DNA, the CDR3 is TGTGCCAGCAGTCCGCTAGCGGGAGTTCACAATGAGCAGTTCTTC. Protein product: CASSPLAGVHNEQFF.

The chain employs TRBV4-3 and TRBJ2-3, with 8 bases identical to TRBD2. V lost 0 bases, J lost 3 bases, and 17 bases stayed unmatched. The CDR3 has 20 amino acids. The germline V gene has CDR1 LGHNA and CDR2 YSLEER. The DNA for the CDR3 is TGCGCCAGCAGCCAAGATTATAAGCTAAGCGGGAGCCCCAGGACAGATACGCAGTATTTT. Protein: CASSQDYKLSGSPRTDTQYF.

This chain joins TRBV11-3 and TRBJ2-7; 9 bases match TRBD1. The CDR3 loop spans 15 amino acids. J gave up 0 bases and V 6 bases, and 6 bases lay outside the gene matches. CDR1 and CDR2 (germline): SGHNT, YENEEA. CDR3 protein: CASRLDRGASYEQYF. The DNA of the CDR3 is TGTGCCAGCAGACTCGACAGGGGGGCCTCCTACGAGCAGTACTTC.

The genes are TRBV5-5 and TRBJ2-2; 9 bases line up with TRBD2. Germline V gene lookup returns CDR1 SGHKS and CDR2 YYEKEE (reference sequence). This CDR3 spans 18 amino acids. J was trimmed by 1 base and V by 4 bases; bases with no gene match: 11. The CDR3 spells CASSRRGGGTLNTGELFF. As DNA, the CDR3 is TGTGCCAGCAGCCGACGCGGGGGGGGGACACTGAACACCGGGGAGCTGTTTTTT.

V gene TRBV2 combines with J gene TRBJ2-2, with D possibly being TRBD1 (6 bases). The CDR3 has 15 amino acids. Germline V gene lookup returns CDR1 SNHLY and CDR2 FYNNEI. Trimming left V 8 bases short and J 2 bases short, with 15 bases between. Here the CDR3 DNA reads TGTGCCAGCCTAAAGGGGGAAAGTAACACCGGGGAGCTGTTTTTT. Protein: CASLKGESNTGELFF.

This sequence joins TRBV6-5 and TRBJ2-2; D ambiguous. This CDR3 has 15 amino acids. V lost 0 bases and J lost 1, with 6 bases in between. From germline, CDR1 is MNHEY and CDR2 SVGAGI. The CDR3 is CASSYSTRNTGELFF. The CDR3, as DNA: TGTGCCAGCAGTTACTCGACACGGAACACCGGGGAGCTGTTTTTT.